This T cell receptor (beta chain) derives from a study of blood T cell repertoires in COVID-19. Whole-study context: Symptom resolution, clearance, or two negative PCRs marked donors in Cohort 3 as recovered. Collection of acute and convalescent COVID-19 samples took place in the United States, Italy and Spain.

Original handling: The assay estimated nucleated cells by amplifying reference gene primers. Only in-frame clones appear in the TCRdb table, and some are missing; sequencing was by immunoSEQ multiplex PCR. V, J and clone size were drawn from that table, and D and trimming were deduced from the DNA. The repertoire has about 170,000 clones, roughly 78% of them found once; the top ten carry 15% to 20%. This clone appeared a few times. Germline assignment: CDR1 LNHNV and CDR2 YYDKDF (reference sequence). The CDR3 sequence is 13 residues long. V was pared by 0 bases and J by 3 bases, with 3 bases between. Membership in each cohort depended on participant-reported clinical history.

The sequenced sample consisted of PBMCs or T cells enriched from blood (not recorded which). This chain links TRBV15 with TRBJ1-5; D unresolved. The receptor comes from a woman aged 70-85 years in a cohort exposed to, infected with or recovered from COVID-19 (not recorded which). As DNA, the CDR3 is TGTGCCACCAGCAGAGATTACAATCAGCCCCAGCATTTT. This gives the protein CATSRDYNQPQHF.